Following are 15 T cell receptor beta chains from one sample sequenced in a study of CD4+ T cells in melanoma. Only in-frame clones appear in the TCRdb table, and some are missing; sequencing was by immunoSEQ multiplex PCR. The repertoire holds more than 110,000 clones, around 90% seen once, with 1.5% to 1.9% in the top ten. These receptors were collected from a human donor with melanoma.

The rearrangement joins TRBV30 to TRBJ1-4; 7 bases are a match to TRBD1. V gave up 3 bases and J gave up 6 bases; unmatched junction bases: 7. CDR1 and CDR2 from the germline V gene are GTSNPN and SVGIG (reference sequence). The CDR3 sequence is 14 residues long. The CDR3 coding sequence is TGTGCCTGGAGCAGACAGGGAATGGATGAAAAACTGTTTTTT. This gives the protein CAWSRQGMDEKLFF.

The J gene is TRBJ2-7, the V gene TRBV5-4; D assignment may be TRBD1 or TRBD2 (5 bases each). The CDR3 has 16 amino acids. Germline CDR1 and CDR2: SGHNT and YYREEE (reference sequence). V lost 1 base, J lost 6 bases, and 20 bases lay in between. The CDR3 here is CASSLRSGTPTGEQYF. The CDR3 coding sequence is TGTGCCAGCAGCTTGCGTTCCGGGACCCCGACCGGCGAGCAGTACTTC.

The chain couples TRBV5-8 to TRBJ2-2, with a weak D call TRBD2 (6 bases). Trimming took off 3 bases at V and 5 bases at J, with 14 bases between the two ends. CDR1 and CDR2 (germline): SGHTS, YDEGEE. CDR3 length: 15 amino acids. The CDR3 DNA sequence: TGTGCCAGCAGCTCGGGCGGGGTATGGACCGGGGAGCTGTTTTTT. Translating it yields CASSSGGVWTGELFF.

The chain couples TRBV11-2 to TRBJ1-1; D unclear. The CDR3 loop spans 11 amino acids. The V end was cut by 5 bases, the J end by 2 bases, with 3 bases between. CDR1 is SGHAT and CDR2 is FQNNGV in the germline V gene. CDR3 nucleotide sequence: TGTGCCAGCAGCCTTAACACTGAAGCTTTCTTT. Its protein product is CASSLNTEAFF.

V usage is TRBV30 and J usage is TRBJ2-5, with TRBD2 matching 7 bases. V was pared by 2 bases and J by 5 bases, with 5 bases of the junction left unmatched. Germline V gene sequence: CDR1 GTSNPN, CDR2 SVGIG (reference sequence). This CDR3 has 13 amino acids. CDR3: CAWSSGEVETQYF. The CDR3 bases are TGTGCCTGGAGTAGCGGGGAGGTTGAGACCCAGTACTTC.

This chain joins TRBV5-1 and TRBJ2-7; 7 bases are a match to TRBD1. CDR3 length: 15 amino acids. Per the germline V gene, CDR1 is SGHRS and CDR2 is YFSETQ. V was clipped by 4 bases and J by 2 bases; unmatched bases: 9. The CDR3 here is CASSPTGTATYEQYF. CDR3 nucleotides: TGCGCCAGCAGCCCGACCGGGACAGCCACCTACGAGCAGTACTTC.

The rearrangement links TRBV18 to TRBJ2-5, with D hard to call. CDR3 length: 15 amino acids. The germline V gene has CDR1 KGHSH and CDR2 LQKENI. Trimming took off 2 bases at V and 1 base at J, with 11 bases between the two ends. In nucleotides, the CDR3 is TGTGCCAGCTCACCATCGGGTGATTCCCAAGAGACCCAGTACTTC. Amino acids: CASSPSGDSQETQYF.

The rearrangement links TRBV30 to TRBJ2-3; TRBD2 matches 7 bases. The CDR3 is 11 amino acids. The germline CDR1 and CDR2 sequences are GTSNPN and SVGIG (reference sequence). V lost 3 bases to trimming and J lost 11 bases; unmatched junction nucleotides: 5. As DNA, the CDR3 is TGTGCCTGGAGGACTAGCCCCCTGCAGTATTTT. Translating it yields CAWRTSPLQYF.

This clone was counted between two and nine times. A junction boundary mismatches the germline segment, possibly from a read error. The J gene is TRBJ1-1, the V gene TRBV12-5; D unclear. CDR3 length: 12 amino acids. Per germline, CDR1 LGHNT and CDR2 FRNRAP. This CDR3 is CASGQRNTDAFF. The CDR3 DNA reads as TGTGCTAGTGGACAAAGGAACACTGACGCTTTCTTT. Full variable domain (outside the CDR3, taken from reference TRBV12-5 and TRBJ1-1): DARVTQTPRHKVTEMGQEVTMRCQPILGHNTVFWYRQTMMQGLELLAYFRNRAPLDDSGMPKDRFSAEMPDATLATLKIQPSEPRDSAVYFCASGQRNTDAFFGQGTRLTVV.

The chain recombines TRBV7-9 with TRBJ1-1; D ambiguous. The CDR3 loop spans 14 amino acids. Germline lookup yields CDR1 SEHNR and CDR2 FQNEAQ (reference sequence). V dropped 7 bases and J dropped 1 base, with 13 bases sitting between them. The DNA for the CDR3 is TGTGCCAGCAACCAAGGCTTGGCGAACACTGAAGCTTTCTTT. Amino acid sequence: CASNQGLANTEAFF.

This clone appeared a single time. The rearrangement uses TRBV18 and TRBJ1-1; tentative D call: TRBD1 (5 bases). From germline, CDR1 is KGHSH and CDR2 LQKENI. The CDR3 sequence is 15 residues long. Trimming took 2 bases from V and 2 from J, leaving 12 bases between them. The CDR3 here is CASSPSGDLNTEAFF. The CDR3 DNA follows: TGTGCCAGCTCACCATCGGGGGACCTCAACACTGAAGCTTTCTTT.

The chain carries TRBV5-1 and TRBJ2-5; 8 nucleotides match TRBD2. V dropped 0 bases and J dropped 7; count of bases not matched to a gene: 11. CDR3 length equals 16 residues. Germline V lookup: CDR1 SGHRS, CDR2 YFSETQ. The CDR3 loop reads CASSLGRGAVLTTQYF. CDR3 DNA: TGCGCCAGCAGCTTGGGGCGGGGGGCCGTACTAACGACCCAGTACTTC.

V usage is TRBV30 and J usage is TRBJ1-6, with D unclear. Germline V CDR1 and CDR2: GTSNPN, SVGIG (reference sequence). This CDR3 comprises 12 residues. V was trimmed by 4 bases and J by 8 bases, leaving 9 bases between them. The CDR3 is CAWTLPYSPLHF. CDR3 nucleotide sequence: TGTGCCTGGACCCTACCGTATTCACCCCTCCACTTT.

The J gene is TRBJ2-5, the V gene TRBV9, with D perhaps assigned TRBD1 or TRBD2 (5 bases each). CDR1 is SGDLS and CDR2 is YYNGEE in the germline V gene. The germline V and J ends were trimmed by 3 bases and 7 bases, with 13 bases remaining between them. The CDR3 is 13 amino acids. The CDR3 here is CASSEGTQGTQYF. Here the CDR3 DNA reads TGTGCCAGCAGCGAGGGGACGCAGGGGACCCAGTACTTC. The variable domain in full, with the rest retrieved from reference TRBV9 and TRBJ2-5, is DSGVTQTPKHLITATGQRVTLRCSPRSGDLSVYWYQQSLDQGLQFLIQYYNGEERAKGNILERFSAQQFPDLHSELNLSSLELGDSALYFCASSEGTQGTQYFGPGTRLLVL.

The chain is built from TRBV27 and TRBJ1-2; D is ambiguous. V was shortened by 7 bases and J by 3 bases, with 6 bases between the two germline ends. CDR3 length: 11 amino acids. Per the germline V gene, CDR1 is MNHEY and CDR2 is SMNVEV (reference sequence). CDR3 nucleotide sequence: TGTGCCAGCAAGGATGACTATGGCTACACCTTC. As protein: CASKDDYGYTF.